This entry lists 10 T cell receptor beta chains sequenced from one sample in a study of EBV T-cell therapy then PD-1 blockade in nasopharyngeal carcinoma. Treatment here: AdE1-LMPpoly-expanded autologous EBV-specific T-cell therapy followed by anti-PD-1 nivolumab. Produced via immunoSEQ multiplex PCR; TCRdb's table is partial and in-frame only. The sample has 20,000 to 25,000 clones, nearly 85% seen once. Antigen specificity for these receptors is unknown. Sequenced material: CD8+ T cells from blood, taken at roughly day 60 from a patient whose treatment included autologous EBV-specific T cells and nivolumab. Every receptor here comes from a man between 35 and 55 years old with nasopharyngeal carcinoma.

The V and J genes are TRBV6-2 or TRBV6-3 and TRBJ1-2; tentative D call: TRBD1 (5 bases). The ends were cut back, 6 bases at V and 4 bases at J, with 18 bases in the middle. This CDR3 has 15 residues. CDR1 MNHEY and CDR2 SVGEGT come from the germline V gene. Written as DNA, the CDR3 is TGTGCCAGCAGCTGGACAAAGAACTATGGCTATGGCTACACCTTC. Translating gives CASSWTKNYGYGYTF.

This rearrangement joins TRBV9 to TRBJ2-3; a weak D match, TRBD1 (5 bases). Germline CDR1 is SGDLS and CDR2 is YYNGEE. The CDR3 contains 15 residues. V was shortened by 1 base and J by 2 bases, with 11 bases between the two germline ends. In nucleotides, the CDR3 is TGTGCCAGCAGCGTATACCAGGGTGCCACAGATACGCAGTATTTT. Translation: CASSVYQGATDTQYF.

The chain employs TRBV3-1 (or the pseudogene TRBV3-2) and TRBJ2-5, with TRBD2 matching 12 bases. The V and J ends lost 6 bases and 4 bases, in that order; junction bases with no gene match: 6. The CDR3 extends over 15 amino acids. Germline V CDR1 and CDR2: LGHDT, YNNKEL (reference sequence). CDR3 sequence reads: CASRLAGGWGETQYF. The CDR3 DNA is TGTGCCAGCAGACTAGCGGGGGGCTGGGGAGAGACCCAGTACTTC.

This chain connects TRBV12-5 to TRBJ2-2, with 8 bases matching TRBD1. The CDR3 consists of 15 residues. CDR1 is LGHNT and CDR2 is FRNRAP in the germline V gene. The V and J ends lost 2 bases and 6 bases, in that order; junction bases with no gene match: 5. The CDR3 here is CASGLFQGASGELFF. CDR3 bases: TGTGCTAGTGGTTTGTTCCAGGGGGCCTCCGGGGAGCTGTTTTTT.

The chain recombines TRBV4-2 with TRBJ1-4, with 9 bases identical to TRBD1. CDR3 length equals 16 residues. V was pared by 0 bases and J by 4 bases, with 3 bases of the junction left unmatched. CDR1 is LGHNA and CDR2 is YNFKEQ in the germline V gene. The CDR3 region is CASSQEETGGNEKLFF. The CDR3 bases are TGTGCCAGCAGCCAAGAGGAGACAGGGGGTAATGAAAAACTGTTTTTT.

The V call is TRBV9, the J call TRBJ2-5, with 9 bases lining up with TRBD1. Germline values: CDR1 SGDLS, CDR2 YYNGEE. V lost 3 bases to trimming and J lost 7 bases; unmatched junction nucleotides: 4. This CDR3 contains 13 residues. Here the CDR3 reads CASSAVTGGTQYF. CDR3 DNA: TGTGCCAGCAGCGCCGTGACAGGGGGGACCCAGTACTTC.

The V call is TRBV19, the J call TRBJ1-5; 9 bases fit TRBD1. Unmatched junction bases numbered 13, after V lost 4 bases and J lost 0 bases. Germline assignment: CDR1 LNHDA and CDR2 SQIVND (reference sequence). This CDR3 spans 19 amino acids. CDR3 protein: CASSRDYRDRAYSNQPQHF. For the CDR3, the DNA is TGTGCCAGTAGTAGAGACTATAGGGACAGGGCGTATAGCAATCAGCCCCAGCATTTT.

This chain connects TRBV9 to TRBJ2-7; 8 bases are a match to TRBD1. The CDR3 contains 14 residues. V was clipped by 0 bases and J by 5 bases; unmatched bases: 4. CDR1 SGDLS and CDR2 YYNGEE come from the germline V gene. The CDR3 spells CASSVDPGGNEQYF. The DNA for the CDR3 is TGTGCCAGCAGCGTAGATCCAGGGGGCAACGAGCAGTACTTC.

V and J are TRBV10-3 and TRBJ2-7; D is perhaps TRBD2 (6 bases). V dropped 9 bases and J dropped 4 bases, with 10 bases sitting between them. The CDR3 spans 11 residues. In germline, CDR1 is ENHRY, CDR2 SYGVKD. CDR3 DNA: TGTGCCATTGGGGAGGCGTACGAGCAGTACTTC. Protein sequence: CAIGEAYEQYF.

The rearrangement joins TRBV28 to TRBJ2-7, with D tentatively TRBD1 (6 bases). The CDR3 runs 11 residues. With 5 bases removed from V and 9 bases from J, the gap between germline ends came to 11 bases. Per the germline V gene, CDR1 is MDHEN and CDR2 is SYDVKM. The CDR3 is CASSDQGSQYF. In DNA form, the CDR3 reads TGTGCCAGCAGTGACCAGGGGTCGCAGTACTTC.